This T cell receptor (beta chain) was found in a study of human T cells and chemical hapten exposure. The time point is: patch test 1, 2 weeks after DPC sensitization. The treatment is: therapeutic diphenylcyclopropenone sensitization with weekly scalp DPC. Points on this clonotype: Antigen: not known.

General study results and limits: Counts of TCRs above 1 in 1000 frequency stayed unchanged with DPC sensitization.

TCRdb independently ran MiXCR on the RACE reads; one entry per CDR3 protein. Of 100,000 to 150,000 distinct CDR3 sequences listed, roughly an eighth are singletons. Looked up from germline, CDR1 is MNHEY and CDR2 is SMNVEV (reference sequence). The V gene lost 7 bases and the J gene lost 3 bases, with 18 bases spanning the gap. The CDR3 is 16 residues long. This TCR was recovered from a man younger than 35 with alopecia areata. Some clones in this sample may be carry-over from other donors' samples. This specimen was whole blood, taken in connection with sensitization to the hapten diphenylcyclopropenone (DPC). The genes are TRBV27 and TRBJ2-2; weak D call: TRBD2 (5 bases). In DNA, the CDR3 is TGTGCCAGCACCTTAAACCGGGAACGGGACACCGGGGAGCTGTTTTTT. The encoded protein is CASTLNRERDTGELFF.